This T cell receptor (beta chain) was observed in a study of cytomegalovirus exposure and HLA in healthy donors. The PCR had 60 Vbeta and 13 Jbeta primers. Profiled with immunoSEQ multiplex PCR; TCRdb holds only in-frame clones, not every one. This sample carries over 120,000 clones, with more than 0.8% going to the ten biggest clones. The receptor was isolated from a male donor in good health and CMV-seronegative. The sequenced sample consisted of PBMCs.

The CDR3 nucleotides are TGTGCCAGCTCACCGACAGGAAATTCACCCCTCCACTTT. Translated, it gives CASSPTGNSPLHF. This chain connects TRBV18 to TRBJ1-6; TRBD1 is a possible D gene (6 bases). Germline V gene lookup returns CDR1 KGHSH and CDR2 LQKENI. Trimming removed 3 bases at V and 7 bases at J, with 7 bases between. The CDR3 runs 13 residues.